What follows are 17 T cell receptor beta chains derived from one specimen sequenced in a study of T cell repertoires in cytomegalovirus infection. These TCRs are of unknown antigen specificity. TCRdb processed the reads anew with MiXCR; each CDR3 protein has one entry. The sample lists more than 110,000 distinct CDR3 sequences, around 32% occurring once. The sample in question was CD8+ T cells from cultured PBMCs, obtained from culture after CMV antigen stimulation. The receptors derive from a human donor in good health (CMV status not recorded). Some clones in this sample may be carry-over from other donors' samples.

V is TRBV7-2 and J is TRBJ1-4, with D possibly TRBD1 on 5 matching bases. The CDR3 has 15 residues. Germline assignment: CDR1 SGHTA and CDR2 FQGNSA. V was pared by 5 bases and J by 5 bases, with 15 bases between. The CDR3 spells CASSPDILTNEKLFF. The CDR3, as DNA: TGTGCCAGCAGCCCGGACATTTTGACCAATGAAAAACTGTTTTTT. The variable domain in full, completed from reference TRBV7-2 and TRBJ1-4, reads GAGVSQSPSNKVTEKGKDVELRCDPISGHTALYWYRQSLGQGLEFLIYFQGNSAPDKSGLPSDRFSAERTGGSVSTLTIQRTQQEDSAVYLCASSPDILTNEKLFFGSGTQLSVL.

V usage is TRBV7-9 and J usage is TRBJ2-1; D is perhaps TRBD1 or TRBD2 (5 bases each). The CDR3 totals 15 residues. Germline values: CDR1 SEHNR, CDR2 FQNEAQ (reference sequence). Trimming removed 5 bases from V and 0 bases from J, with 11 bases in between. CDR3 sequence (DNA): TGTGCCAGCAGCCCCCCCGGGACCTCCTACAATGAGCAGTTCTTC. It translates to CASSPPGTSYNEQFF.

Ten or more counts support this clonotype. The chain links TRBV7-9 to TRBJ2-2; D uncertain. CDR1 and CDR2 from the germline V gene are SEHNR and FQNEAQ (reference sequence). V was trimmed by 8 bases and J by 4 bases, leaving 8 bases between them. The CDR3 runs to 12 residues. The CDR3 loop reads CASGSSTGELFF. CDR3 in DNA: TGTGCCAGCGGAAGCAGCACCGGGGAGCTGTTTTTT.

This clonotype was observed a handful of times. The chain uses TRBV7-2 and TRBJ1-1; D gene ambiguous. Germline V lookup: CDR1 SGHTA, CDR2 FQGNSA. The CDR3 is 14 amino acids. Between the trimmed V and J ends, which lost 2 bases and 4 bases, there was a span of 11 bases. CDR3 amino acids: CASSLTFRSTEAFF. The CDR3 DNA reads TGTGCCAGCAGCTTAACATTCCGAAGCACTGAAGCTTTCTTT. Drawing the rest from reference TRBV7-2 and TRBJ1-1, the complete variable domain is GAGVSQSPSNKVTEKGKDVELRCDPISGHTALYWYRQSLGQGLEFLIYFQGNSAPDKSGLPSDRFSAERTGGSVSTLTIQRTQQEDSAVYLCASSLTFRSTEAFFGQGTRLTVV.

This clonotype has more than one count but fewer than ten. The chain combines TRBV27 with TRBJ2-3, with TRBD1 matching over 7 bases. The germline V gene has CDR1 MNHEY and CDR2 SMNVEV (reference sequence). The trim removed 1 base at V and 3 bases at J, leaving 7 bases unmatched. The CDR3 is made up of 16 amino acids. The CDR3 protein is CASSLLPRQGTDTQYF. Written as DNA, the CDR3 is TGTGCCAGCAGTTTATTACCCCGACAGGGTACAGATACGCAGTATTTT.

This clonotype has a count of ten or more. The chain joins TRBV7-6 to TRBJ2-5; 10 bases match TRBD2. The CDR3 has 17 residues. Trimming at V came to 5 bases and at J to 2 bases, leaving 11 bases not matched to a gene. Germline CDR1 reads SGHVS; CDR2 reads FNYEAQ. The CDR3 loop reads CASSTGASGGLQETQYF. CDR3 bases: TGTGCCAGCAGCACAGGGGCTAGCGGGGGACTGCAAGAGACCCAGTACTTC.

In DNA form, the CDR3 reads TGTGCCAGCAGCCAACCGGGACAGTATGAGCAAGAGACCCAGTACTTC. Its protein product is CASSQPGQYEQETQYF. J is TRBJ2-5 and V is TRBV4-2, with TRBD1 matching 7 bases. Trimming cost V 2 bases and J 2 bases; bases outside gene matches: 8. CDR1 is LGHNA and CDR2 is YNFKEQ in the germline V gene. The CDR3 has 16 amino acids.

The chain has TRBV12-3 or TRBV12-4 and TRBJ1-3; a weak D match, TRBD1 (6 bases). This CDR3 has 17 residues. Trimming removed 6 bases at V and 3 bases at J, with 21 bases between. CDR3 nucleotide sequence: TGTGCCAGCAGAGTTATAGGGCCAGGGGCAGATGGAAACACCATATATTTT. The encoded protein is CASRVIGPGADGNTIYF.

This chain links TRBV24-1 with TRBJ1-5, with 8 bases matching TRBD1. Germline trimming cut 7 bases from V and 3 bases from J; bases unmatched to any gene: 4. The CDR3 is 14 amino acids. Germline CDR1 reads KGHDR; CDR2 reads SFDVKD. CDR3 loop: CATSPGGSNQPQHF. The DNA of the CDR3 is TGTGCCACCAGCCCAGGGGGCTCCAATCAGCCCCAGCATTTT.

As regards this clonotype: A much larger clone differs from this one at a single base, so this may be a read error. V is TRBV7-4 and J is TRBJ2-5, with TRBD2 matching over 9 bases. The CDR3 contains 18 residues. Germline V gene lookup returns CDR1 SGHVT and CDR2 SQSDAQ. V dropped 4 bases and J dropped 3; count of bases not matched to a gene: 15. The CDR3 loop reads CASSSAIRSSGAEETQYF. The CDR3 nucleotides are TGTGCCAGCAGCTCCGCTATCAGGTCTAGCGGGGCCGAAGAGACCCAGTACTTC.

This clonotype has a count of ten or more. This chain uses TRBV7-3 with TRBJ1-2; 8 nucleotides line up with TRBD1. The germline CDR1 and CDR2 sequences are SGHTA and FQGTGA. J was trimmed by 7 bases and V by 5 bases; bases with no gene match: 6. The length of the CDR3 is 13 residues. Here the CDR3 reads CASSTDRAGGYTF. The CDR3 coding sequence is TGTGCCAGCAGCACGGACAGGGCGGGTGGCTACACCTTC.

This clonotype was observed at least ten times. This chain uses TRBV27 with TRBJ1-1; TRBD1 aligns across 8 bases. Trimming cost V 5 bases and J 4 bases; bases outside gene matches: 6. CDR3 length: 14 amino acids. CDR1 is MNHEY, CDR2 SMNVEV, per germline (reference sequence). The CDR3 region is CASSLDRAATEAFF. The CDR3 region has the DNA TGTGCCAGCAGTCTGGACAGGGCGGCCACTGAAGCTTTCTTT.

This clonotype was counted a single time. V is TRBV28 and J is TRBJ1-2, with 9 positions matching TRBD1. CDR3 length equals 15 residues. In germline, CDR1 is MDHEN, CDR2 SYDVKM. The V and J ends lost 1 base and 8 bases, in that order; junction bases with no gene match: 8. This CDR3 is CASSLYGTGIKGYTF. CDR3 bases: TGTGCCAGCAGTTTATATGGGACAGGGATTAAGGGCTACACCTTC.

This rearrangement joins TRBV20-1 to TRBJ2-7, with 8 nucleotides matching TRBD2. The germline V gene encodes CDR1 DFQATT and CDR2 SNEGSKA (reference sequence). With V trimmed by 3 bases and J by 9 bases, 16 bases remained unmatched. The CDR3 spans 15 residues. CDR3 residues: CSASSVLAGPVGQYF. CDR3 sequence (DNA): TGCAGTGCTAGCTCCGTCCTAGCGGGCCCTGTGGGGCAGTACTTC.

V and J are TRBV5-1 and TRBJ1-5; weak D call: TRBD1 (6 bases). V lost 4 bases and J lost 2, with 16 bases in between. CDR3 size: 16 residues. CDR1 is SGHRS and CDR2 is YFSETQ in the germline V gene. The CDR3 sequence is CASSPTGLNGNQPQHF. CDR3 DNA sequence: TGCGCCAGCAGCCCTACAGGGCTCAATGGCAATCAGCCCCAGCATTTT. Together with reference TRBV5-1 and TRBJ1-5, the CDR3 gives the full variable domain: KAGVTQTPRYLIKTRGQQVTLSCSPISGHRSVSWYQQTPGQGLQFLFEYFSETQRNKGNFPGRFSGRQFSNSRSEMNVSTLELGDSALYLCASSPTGLNGNQPQHFGDGTRLSIL.

The V and J genes are TRBV12-3 or TRBV12-4 and TRBJ2-5, with 13 bases lining up with TRBD2. J gave up 3 bases and V 3 bases, and 1 base lay outside the gene matches. The CDR3 is 15 residues long. The CDR3 nucleotides are TGTGCCAGCAGTTTCACTAGCGGGGGGGAAGAGACCCAGTACTTC. It specifies CASSFTSGGEETQYF.

A few counts support this clonotype. The genes are TRBV2 and TRBJ2-7; no definite D call. Trimming cost V 8 bases and J 0 bases, with 11 bases left between them. The CDR3 sequence is 13 residues long. From germline, CDR1 is SNHLY and CDR2 FYNNEI. The CDR3 reads CASLGSSSYEQYF. CDR3 sequence (DNA): TGTGCCAGCTTGGGCAGCTCCTCCTACGAGCAGTACTTC.